The 21 T cell receptor beta chains listed next were all sequenced from one sample in a study of OX40 agonist ivuxolimab in advanced cancers. Libraries were prepared by immunoSEQ multiplex PCR; TCRdb keeps only in-frame clonotypes and omits some of them. Seen here are tens of thousands of clones, 80% to 95% observed once, and the top ten hold about 0.42%. Here the sequenced sample was CD4+ or CD8+ T cells sorted from blood, taken in a trial of the OX40 agonist ivuxolimab. These receptors originate from an adult with an advanced solid tumor such as melanoma, head and neck, liver or kidney cancer.

This chain uses TRBV6-5 with TRBJ2-2; 7 bases line up with TRBD1. With V trimmed by 7 bases and J by 7 bases, 6 bases remained unmatched. This CDR3 contains 13 residues. Germline V lookup: CDR1 MNHEY, CDR2 SVGAGI. The CDR3 DNA follows: TGTGCCAGCACTAGACAGGGCCGCGGGGAGCTGTTTTTT. Translation: CASTRQGRGELFF.

The chain carries TRBV11-2 and TRBJ1-1; 8 bases are shared with TRBD1. Germline CDR1 is SGHAT and CDR2 is FQNNGV. The trim removed 4 bases at V and 4 bases at J, leaving 11 bases unmatched. The CDR3 has 16 amino acids. CDR3 in DNA: TGTGCCAGCAGCTCTAGCTGGCAGGGGGCGACCACTGAAGCTTTCTTT. It encodes CASSSSWQGATTEAFF. The full variable domain, with the rest looked up from reference TRBV11-2 and TRBJ1-1, is EAGVAQSPRYKIIEKRQSVAFWCNPISGHATLYWYQQILGQGPKLLIQFQNNGVVDDSQLPKDRFSAERLKGVDSTLKIQPAKLEDSAVYLCASSSSWQGATTEAFFGQGTRLTVV.

The chain recombines TRBV18 with TRBJ2-7; 10 bases match TRBD2. The V segment lost 3 bases and the J segment 5 bases; nucleotides outside the gene matches: 7. CDR1 and CDR2 from the germline V gene are KGHSH and LQKENI. CDR3 length: 15 residues. This CDR3 reads CASSPFSGRSDEQYF. The CDR3 bases are TGTGCCAGCTCACCCTTTAGCGGGAGGAGCGACGAGCAGTACTTC.

This clone was seen only once. V is TRBV7-8 and J is TRBJ2-1, with 11 bases that match TRBD2. The CDR3 contains 18 residues. Germline assignment: CDR1 SGHVS and CDR2 FQNEAQ. The V segment lost 2 bases and the J segment 4 bases; nucleotides outside the gene matches: 10. The CDR3 region is CASSLRRAGTSGYNEQFF. In DNA, the CDR3 is TGTGCCAGCAGCTTAAGGAGGGCCGGGACTAGCGGTTACAATGAGCAGTTCTTC.

This chain uses TRBV19 with TRBJ1-5; D unclear. The germline CDR1 and CDR2 sequences are LNHDA and SQIVND (reference sequence). V gave up 1 base and J gave up 3 bases, with 10 bases separating them. The CDR3 contains 15 residues. In DNA, the CDR3 is TGTGCCAGTAGTATAGGGCAGACTTCCAATCAGCCCCAGCATTTT. It codes for CASSIGQTSNQPQHF.

This sequence joins TRBV5-1 and TRBJ2-7, with 8 positions matching TRBD1. The V gene end was trimmed by 1 base and the J gene end by 2 bases; junction bases not matched to a gene: 2. CDR1 is SGHRS, CDR2 YFSETQ, per germline. This CDR3 comprises 14 residues. DNA of the CDR3: TGCGCCAGCAGCTTGTGGACAGGGACCTACGAGCAGTACTTC. Amino acid sequence: CASSLWTGTYEQYF. Full variable domain (rest looked up from reference TRBV5-1 and TRBJ2-7): KAGVTQTPRYLIKTRGQQVTLSCSPISGHRSVSWYQQTPGQGLQFLFEYFSETQRNKGNFPGRFSGRQFSNSRSEMNVSTLELGDSALYLCASSLWTGTYEQYFGPGTRLTVT.

The V and J genes are TRBV5-1 and TRBJ2-3; tentatively, D is TRBD2 (5 bases). V was cut by 1 base and J by 5 bases, with 17 bases left in between. CDR1 SGHRS and CDR2 YFSETQ come from the germline V gene. CDR3 length: 16 residues. The CDR3 DNA follows: TGCGCCAGCAGCTTGATCGGGCGGGCTGGGAGAGATACGCAGTATTTT. Translating it yields CASSLIGRAGRDTQYF.

V gene TRBV6-5 combines with J gene TRBJ2-7, with D uncertain. Trimming pared 0 bases from V and 3 bases from J, leaving 12 bases between. The CDR3 length is 15 residues. The germline CDR1 and CDR2 sequences are MNHEY and SVGAGI. The CDR3 DNA reads TGTGCCAGCAGTTACTCGTATAGGCAGTTCTACGAGCAGTACTTC. This sequence encodes CASSYSYRQFYEQYF.

This chain uses TRBV7-9 with TRBJ2-5; the match to TRBD2 covers 7 bases. The CDR3 runs 13 residues. Germline CDR1 reads SEHNR; CDR2 reads FQNEAQ (reference sequence). V gave up 3 bases and J gave up 5 bases; unmatched junction bases: 3. The CDR3 reads CASSLGRGETQYF. CDR3 nucleotide sequence: TGTGCCAGCAGCTTGGGGAGGGGTGAGACCCAGTACTTC.

The chain links TRBV11-3 to TRBJ1-3; 7 bases line up with TRBD1. The CDR3 consists of 15 residues. The J segment lost 0 bases and the V segment lost 3 bases, leaving 2 bases of the junction unmatched. CDR1 is SGHNT and CDR2 is YENEEA in the germline V gene. CDR3 sequence reads: CASSLDRPSGNTIYF. The DNA of the CDR3 is TGTGCCAGCAGCTTGGACAGGCCCTCTGGAAACACCATATATTTT. The full variable domain, rest sourced from reference TRBV11-3 and TRBJ1-3, is EAGVVQSPRYKIIEKKQPVAFWCNPISGHNTLYWYLQNLGQGPELLIRYENEEAVDDSQLPKDRFSAERLKGVDSTLKIQPAELGDSAVYLCASSLDRPSGNTIYFGEGSWLTVV.

This chain uses TRBV7-6 with TRBJ2-5; 7 positions agree with TRBD2. Trimming at V came to 0 bases and at J to 11 bases, leaving 9 bases not matched to a gene. CDR1 and CDR2 (germline): SGHVS, FNYEAQ. The CDR3 runs 14 residues. CDR3 sequence (DNA): TGTGCCAGCAGCTTAGCTGGACTAGAGAGAGCACAGTACTTC. Its protein is CASSLAGLERAQYF.

The chain joins TRBV18 to TRBJ2-3; 8 nucleotides match TRBD2. Germline V gene lookup returns CDR1 KGHSH and CDR2 LQKENI. Trimming took 1 base from V and 5 from J; bases not matched to a gene: 8. The CDR3 covers 16 residues. In DNA form, the CDR3 reads TGTGCCAGCTCACCACAGAGCGGGAGCTCAGGAGATACGCAGTATTTT. Amino acid sequence: CASSPQSGSSGDTQYF.

The rearrangement uses TRBV6-5 and TRBJ1-5; the D is unclear. V lost 1 base and J 2 bases, leaving 9 bases between the germline ends. CDR1 is MNHEY and CDR2 is SVGAGI in the germline V gene. The CDR3 loop spans 15 amino acids. In DNA, the CDR3 is TGTGCCAGCAGTTACTATTCCCGGGGCAATCAGCCCCAGCATTTT. Its protein is CASSYYSRGNQPQHF.

This rearrangement joins TRBV29-1 to TRBJ2-7; D might be TRBD1 or TRBD2, each matching 5 bases. Between the trimmed V and J ends, which lost 4 bases and 7 bases, there was a span of 14 bases. This CDR3 is 12 amino acids long. In germline, CDR1 is SQVTM, CDR2 ANQGSEA. CDR3 loop: CSVGDPELEQYF. The CDR3 region has the DNA TGCAGCGTTGGGGACCCAGAACTAGAGCAGTACTTC.

This clone was detected once. The CDR3 DNA reads as TGTGCCAGCAGCTTGTTAGGACTACGCCTCAACACAGATACGCAGTATTTT. Protein product: CASSLLGLRLNTDTQYF. The chain has TRBV5-6 and TRBJ2-3; D is perhaps TRBD2 (6 bases). The CDR3 totals 17 residues. Germline CDR1 is SGHDT and CDR2 is YYEEEE. V was shortened by 1 base and J by 2 bases, with 17 bases between the two germline ends.

V is TRBV18 and J is TRBJ2-1; 11 bases match TRBD2. Germline CDR1 is KGHSH and CDR2 is LQKENI. The CDR3 is made up of 17 amino acids. V lost 6 bases to trimming and J lost 0 bases; unmatched junction nucleotides: 7. The CDR3 is CASSSITSGSSYNEQFF. For the CDR3, the DNA is TGTGCCAGCTCCTCCATTACTAGCGGGAGCTCCTACAATGAGCAGTTCTTC.

The chain combines TRBV4-2 with TRBJ2-3; TRBD2 matches at 15 bases. V was clipped by 1 base and J by 4 bases; unmatched bases: 3. This CDR3 is built from 17 residues. Germline-derived CDR1 and CDR2 are LGHNA and YNFKEQ. CDR3 sequence reads: CASSQGTSGRGADTQYF. The CDR3 DNA sequence: TGTGCCAGCAGCCAAGGGACTAGCGGGAGGGGTGCAGATACGCAGTATTTT.

This rearrangement joins TRBV18 to TRBJ1-3, with D possibly being TRBD1 (6 bases). V shed 4 bases and J shed 1 base, with 14 bases lying between them. The CDR3 is 16 residues long. In germline, CDR1 is KGHSH, CDR2 LQKENI. The CDR3 protein is CASSQTAQGSGNTIYF. CDR3 in DNA: TGTGCCAGCTCACAAACGGCACAGGGTTCTGGAAACACCATATATTTT.

The rearrangement uses TRBV10-3 and TRBJ1-5, with D uncertain. There are 13 residues in the CDR3. CDR1 ENHRY and CDR2 SYGVKD come from the germline V gene. Trimming stripped 2 bases from V and 4 bases from J, with 6 bases between. In DNA, the CDR3 is TGTGCCATCAGTGAGGAGAGGAATCAGCCCCAGCATTTT. Translating gives CAISEERNQPQHF.

This clone has a single count. This chain uses TRBV6-1 with TRBJ2-7; D remains ambiguous. V was trimmed by 6 bases and J by 1 base, leaving 16 bases between them. Germline CDR1 and CDR2: MNHNS and SASEGT. The CDR3 is made up of 15 amino acids. The CDR3: CASRRDPVGSYEQYF. CDR3 nucleotides: TGTGCCAGCAGAAGAGATCCCGTCGGGTCCTACGAGCAGTACTTC.

The chain carries TRBV30 and TRBJ2-3; D is perhaps TRBD2 (6 bases). Germline CDR1 reads GTSNPN; CDR2 reads SVGIG (reference sequence). The ends were cut back, 2 bases at V and 1 base at J, with 13 bases in the middle. The CDR3 totals 15 residues. The DNA of the CDR3 is TGTGCCTGGAGTTTCGGGGGAAGTGGCACAGATACGCAGTATTTT. Its protein is CAWSFGGSGTDTQYF.